A single sample gave rise to the 12 T cell receptor beta chains below, sequenced in a study of graft-versus-host responses after intestinal transplantation. These receptors are not linked to any known antigen. Clones were read by immunoSEQ multiplex PCR, and TCRdb kept only the in-frame ones, dropping some. The sample includes some 70,000 clones, roughly 84% of them seen just once. Sequences were derived from unstimulated CD8+ T cells sorted from spleen or lymph node cells, sampled before transplant. Source of these receptors: a human donor who was the organ donor for an intestinal transplant.

The chain couples TRBV28 to TRBJ1-6, with 8 positions matching TRBD1. J gave up 8 bases and V 5 bases, and 8 bases lay outside the gene matches. CDR1 is MDHEN and CDR2 is SYDVKM in the germline V gene. The CDR3 runs 15 residues. CDR3 amino acids: CASSVGTGLYSPLHF. The DNA of the CDR3 is TGTGCCAGCAGTGTCGGGACAGGATTATATTCACCCCTCCACTTT.

Only one count was recorded for this clone. V is TRBV27 and J is TRBJ2-1; 8 nucleotides line up with TRBD1. V was clipped by 6 bases and J by 4 bases; unmatched bases: 8. The CDR3 totals 15 residues. Per the germline V gene, CDR1 is MNHEY and CDR2 is SMNVEV (reference sequence). CDR3: CASRNAGTGYNEQFF. The DNA of the CDR3 is TGTGCCAGCAGGAATGCCGGGACAGGTTACAATGAGCAGTTCTTC.

The J gene is TRBJ2-2, the V gene TRBV4-1, with 11 nucleotides matching TRBD1. This CDR3 has 17 residues. Trimming took 5 bases from V and 7 from J; bases not matched to a gene: 12. Germline values: CDR1 MGHRA, CDR2 YSYEKL. The CDR3 DNA reads as TGCGCCAGCAGCGACCGACCTTGGACAGGGGGCAACGGGGAGCTGTTTTTT. It codes for CASSDRPWTGGNGELFF.

The gene calls are TRBV15 and TRBJ2-7; D may be TRBD1 or TRBD2 (6 bases each). The CDR3 consists of 14 residues. Between the trimmed V and J ends, which lost 5 bases and 0 bases, there was a span of 11 bases. The V gene's germline CDR1 is LNHNV and CDR2 YYDKDF (reference sequence). CDR3 in amino acids: CATSPRDTSYEQYF. The CDR3 bases are TGTGCCACCAGCCCGCGGGACACCTCCTACGAGCAGTACTTC.

Only a few counts were recorded for this clone. The V call is TRBV10-3, the J call TRBJ2-7, with TRBD2 matching 12 bases. Per the germline V gene, CDR1 is ENHRY and CDR2 is SYGVKD. Trimming took 9 bases from V and 4 from J; bases not matched to a gene: 4. The CDR3 length is 13 residues. CDR3 nucleotide sequence: TGTGCCATAAGACTAGCGGGGGCGTACGAGCAGTACTTC. The encoded protein is CAIRLAGAYEQYF.

This clone was observed once. This chain links TRBV6-4 with TRBJ2-3; 9 bases line up with TRBD2. This CDR3 spans 15 amino acids. Germline V gene lookup returns CDR1 MRHNA and CDR2 SNTAGT. V lost 3 bases to trimming and J lost 6 bases; unmatched junction nucleotides: 7. The CDR3 bases are TGTGCCAGCAGTGAGGTAGCGGGGGTCCAGGATACGCAGTATTTT. Protein: CASSEVAGVQDTQYF.

This chain connects TRBV9 to TRBJ2-2; D is uncertain. The germline gives CDR1 SGDLS, CDR2 YYNGEE. The CDR3 loop spans 14 amino acids. The germline V and J ends were trimmed by 4 bases and 3 bases, with 10 bases remaining between them. The CDR3 DNA reads as TGTGCCAGCAGCCCTCGGTCGTACACCGGGGAGCTGTTTTTT. Its protein is CASSPRSYTGELFF.

V and J are TRBV19 and TRBJ1-4; unclear D gene. The ends were cut back, 1 base at V and 8 bases at J, with 17 bases in the middle. The V gene's germline CDR1 is LNHDA and CDR2 SQIVND (reference sequence). The CDR3 sequence is 16 residues long. This chain's CDR3 is CASSIAPSSSDEKLFF. The CDR3 bases are TGTGCCAGTAGTATAGCACCCTCCTCCTCGGACGAAAAACTGTTTTTT. Supplemented by reference TRBV19 and TRBJ1-4, the full variable domain reads DGGITQSPKYLFRKEGQNVTLSCEQNLNHDAMYWYRQDPGQGLRLIYYSQIVNDFQKGDIAEGYSVSREKKESFPLTVTSAQKNPTAFYLCASSIAPSSSDEKLFFGSGTQLSVL.

Worth noting for this clone: This same CDR3 is encoded by further DNA sequences in the sample. The chain joins TRBV4-1 to TRBJ1-1, with D uncertain. Germline V CDR1 and CDR2: MGHRA, YSYEKL. The CDR3 is 13 residues long. Trimming pared 4 bases from V and 2 bases from J, leaving 8 bases between. Here the CDR3 DNA reads TGCGCCAGCAGCCTAGGACGCAACACTGAAGCTTTCTTT. Translating gives CASSLGRNTEAFF.

The chain combines TRBV5-6 with TRBJ2-7; D may be TRBD1 (7 bases). With 2 bases removed from V and 5 bases from J, the gap between germline ends came to 11 bases. Germline V gene data show CDR1 as SGHDT and CDR2 as YYEEEE. The CDR3 contains 13 residues. The CDR3 loop reads CASSFQGGHEQYF. CDR3 nucleotides: TGTGCCAGCAGCTTCCAGGGGGGCCACGAGCAGTACTTC.

The genes are TRBV6-5 and TRBJ2-1, with D unclear. Germline CDR1 reads MNHEY; CDR2 reads SVGAGI. The V end lost 2 bases, the J end lost 7 bases, and 15 bases lay between the germline ends. The CDR3 has 15 residues. The CDR3 DNA reads as TGTGCCAGCAGTTACCGGCCAGACTCGTCGAATGAGCAGTTCTTC. This encodes CASSYRPDSSNEQFF.

V gene TRBV27 combines with J gene TRBJ2-6; D is uncertain. Germline CDR1 MNHEY, CDR2 SMNVEV (reference sequence). V dropped 8 bases and J dropped 1 base, with 24 bases sitting between them. The CDR3 is 19 residues long. The CDR3 sequence: CASSTPPMTPISGANVLTF. Written as DNA, the CDR3 is TGTGCCAGCTCAACCCCCCCCATGACACCAATTTCTGGGGCCAACGTCCTGACTTTC.